The rows below give T cell receptor beta chains drawn from one sample of a study of Ad26.COV2.S vaccination and SARS-CoV-2 variants. The protocol was immunoSEQ multiplex PCR, while the TCRdb copy is restricted to in-frame clones and leaves out a portion. The repertoire consists of 380,000 or so clones, with about 80% occurring once and the leading ten covering about 8%. Sequenced here: peripheral blood, sampled in a trial of Ad26.COV2.S vaccine versus placebo. Receptor source: a person aged 18-60 years who received the Ad26.COV2.S COVID-19 vaccine or a placebo. Both conserved end residues are trimmed from each CDR3.

TRBJ1-5 TRBV6-6 10 ASTGRAQPQH
TRBJ2-7 TRBV6-5 13 ASKADYGGPYEQY
TRBJ2-1 TRBV10-3 11 AIRTLSYNEQF
TRBJ1-5 TRBV19 13 ASSIGALGNQPQH
TRBJ1-1 TRBV3-1/TRBV3-2 12 ASSHGDLNTEAF
TRBJ2-3 TRBV28 12 ASSSPAGGPLQY
TRBJ2-7 TRBV11-3 14 ASSAYKGVSSYEQY
TRBJ1-3 TRBV2 12 ASSAPGRGNTIY
TRBJ2-7 TRBV18 11 ASSPQRDGEQY
TRBJ1-6 TRBV4-2 13 ASSQVFWDNSPLH
TRBJ1-4 TRBV19 12 ASSPTGGREKLF
TRBJ1-2 TRBV7-2 12 ASSRDTSGYGYT
TRBJ2-1 TRBV7-9 12 ASTQAGGIDEQF
TRBJ1-4 TRBV7-9 13 ASSFPRGTNEKLF
TRBJ2-3 TRBV11-2 15 ASSLDLGRRGTDTQY
TRBJ1-1 TRBV3-1/TRBV3-2 12 ASSQREAGTEAF
TRBJ2-1 TRBV9 12 ASSRQGVYNEQF
TRBJ1-2 TRBV7-3 10 ASSFPGEVST
TRBJ2-2 TRBV30 13 AWTGAGFDTGELF
TRBJ2-7 TRBV20-1 10 SASGTGQGQY
TRBJ2-2 TRBV6-5 11 ASSTTETGELF
TRBJ2-5 TRBV9 11 ASSGGIVETQY
TRBJ1-1 TRBV30 15 AWSGPAGGGPFTEAF
TRBJ2-5 TRBV12-5 10 ASGNWVETQY
TRBJ2-2 TRBV25-1 14 ASSGGQGGDTGELF
TRBJ1-6 TRBV12-3/TRBV12-4 11 ASSNRANSPLH
TRBJ2-1 TRBV19 19 ASSIDLLVSGAPTARNEQF
TRBJ2-2 TRBV5-1 14 ASSLEGPRDTGELF
TRBJ2-7 TRBV6-5 11 ASSQSHSYEQY
TRBJ2-7 TRBV21-1 16 ASSPPSDRGEGGYEQY
TRBJ2-1 TRBV28 12 ASSSGTSLNRQF
TRBJ1-5 TRBV10-3 10 AISEGVKPQH
TRBJ2-5 TRBV7-3 12 ASSLGGTQETQY
TRBJ2-7 TRBV6-6 11 ASSSTGSYEQY
TRBJ2-5 TRBV20-1 9 SARKSQTQY
TRBJ2-7 TRBV19 13 ASSQTSGAHYEQY
TRBJ1-1 TRBV27 12 ASTLDYRGTEAF
TRBJ2-2 TRBV10-3 11 AISDWVTGELF
TRBJ2-1 TRBV2 11 ASSQGIYNEQF
TRBJ2-7 TRBV4-2 12 ASSQDGGACEEG
TRBJ1-1 TRBV7-6 15 ASSLIIRGKLNTEAF
TRBJ2-7 TRBV5-1 13 ASSLSGSRSYEQY
TRBJ1-1 TRBV18 10 ASSPIQGGAF
TRBJ2-6 TRBV29-1 11 SVDEYGANVLT
TRBJ2-7 TRBV15 13 ATSRDFDFTYEQY
TRBJ2-1 TRBV11-2 13 ASRPQLGSYNEQF
TRBJ1-2 TRBV5-6 10 ASSSDPYGYT
TRBJ2-7 TRBV27 12 ASSLAGGTYEQY
TRBJ1-2 TRBV2 12 ASVAAGWAYGYT
TRBJ1-1 TRBV4-3 13 ASSQDGQVVTEAF
TRBJ1-2 TRBV2 9 ASKRGGGYT
TRBJ2-7 TRBV19 13 ASKVAARESYEQY
TRBJ1-2 TRBV5-4 13 ASSGSGQFNYGYT
TRBJ2-1 TRBV27 12 ASRTASSYNEQF
TRBJ2-2 TRBV6-2/TRBV6-3 13 ASSYGQIPTGELF
TRBJ2-3 TRBV11-2 13 ASSFNGGAADTQY
TRBJ2-5 TRBV7-3 11 ASSDVGRETQY